This T cell receptor beta chain was obtained from a study of T cell clonotyping in hematopoietic cell transplantation. Study-wide results and limits: CD4 and CD8 repertoire contributions could not be separated without sorting. Higher Inverse Simpson Index values in graft donor and pretransplant recipient predicted broader posttransplant TCR diversity. After transplant, recipient diversity fell while pathologically expanded clonotypes grew through day 180.

Time point: recipient sample about 28 days before transplant, after cytoreduction. Blood collection times were about day -28 and days 30, 100, 180 posttransplant. Libraries were prepared by immunoSEQ multiplex PCR; TCRdb keeps only in-frame clonotypes and omits some of them. The sample holds tens of thousands of clones, approximately 80% seen once. After removal of 6 bases from V and 6 bases from J, the junction contained 8 bases not matched to a gene. Germline V gene sequence: CDR1 MNHNS, CDR2 SASEGT. The CDR3 sequence is 14 residues long. Worth noting for this clone: Its antigen is unidentified.

The chain is built from TRBV6-1 and TRBJ2-7; 10 bases are a match to TRBD2. The sequence derives from a woman in her sixties with acute myeloid leukemia. Some clones in this sample may be carry-over from other donors' samples. Material: peripheral blood mononuclear cells, obtained before stem cell transplant. DNA for the CDR3: TGTGCCAGCAGCGATCAACTAGCGGGATCCGAGCAGTACTTC. Residues: CASSDQLAGSEQYF.